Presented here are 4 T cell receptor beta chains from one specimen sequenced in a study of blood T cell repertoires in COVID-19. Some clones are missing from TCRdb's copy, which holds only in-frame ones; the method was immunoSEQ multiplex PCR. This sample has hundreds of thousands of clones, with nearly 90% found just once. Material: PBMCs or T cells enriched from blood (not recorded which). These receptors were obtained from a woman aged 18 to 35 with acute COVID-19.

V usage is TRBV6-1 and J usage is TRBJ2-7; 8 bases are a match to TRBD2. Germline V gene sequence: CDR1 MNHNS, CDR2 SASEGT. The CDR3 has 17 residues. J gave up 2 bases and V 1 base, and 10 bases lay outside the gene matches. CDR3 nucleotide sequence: TGTGCCAGCAGTGAAGTACTACTAGCGGTCCCTACCTACGAGCAGTACTTC. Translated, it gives CASSEVLLAVPTYEQYF.

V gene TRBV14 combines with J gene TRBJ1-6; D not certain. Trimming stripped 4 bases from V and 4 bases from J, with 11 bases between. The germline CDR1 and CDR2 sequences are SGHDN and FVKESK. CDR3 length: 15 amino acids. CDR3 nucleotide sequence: TGTGCCAGCAGCCCAAGGTCGGGGTATAATTCACCCCTCCACTTT. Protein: CASSPRSGYNSPLHF. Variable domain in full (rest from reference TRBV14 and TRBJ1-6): EAGVTQFPSHSVIEKGQTVTLRCDPISGHDNLYWYRRVMGKEIKFLLHFVKESKQDESGMPNNRFLAERTGGTYSTLKVQPAELEDSGVYFCASSPRSGYNSPLHFGNGTRLTVT.

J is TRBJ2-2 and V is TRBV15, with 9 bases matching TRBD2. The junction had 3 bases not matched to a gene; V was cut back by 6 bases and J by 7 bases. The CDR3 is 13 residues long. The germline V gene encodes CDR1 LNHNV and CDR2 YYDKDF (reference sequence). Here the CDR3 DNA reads TGTGCCACCAGTCCTAGCGGGAACGGGGAGCTGTTTTTT. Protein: CATSPSGNGELFF. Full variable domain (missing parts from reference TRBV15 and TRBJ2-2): DAMVIQNPRYQVTQFGKPVTLSCSQTLNHNVMYWYQQKSSQAPKLLFHYYDKDFNNEADTPDNFQSRRPNTSFCFLDIRSPGLGDTAMYLCATSPSGNGELFFGEGSRLTVL.

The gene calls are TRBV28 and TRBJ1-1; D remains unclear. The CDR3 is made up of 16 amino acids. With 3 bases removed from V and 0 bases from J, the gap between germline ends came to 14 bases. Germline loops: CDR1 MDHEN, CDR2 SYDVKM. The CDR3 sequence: CASSFRPDLMNTEAFF. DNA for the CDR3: TGTGCCAGCAGTTTCAGGCCAGACCTAATGAACACTGAAGCTTTCTTT.